This TCR beta chain was sequenced for a study of beta chain features in type 1 diabetes. Study-level points and caveats: All four CD4+ subsets of Type 1 diabetes patients contained TCRB CDR3s that were moderately but significantly shorter.

Germline lookup yields CDR1 SEHNR and CDR2 FQNEAQ (reference sequence). This CDR3 contains 13 residues. Trimming stripped 1 base from V and 1 base from J, with 4 bases between. Sorted cells reached over 95% purity in every population. Expressed TCRB transcripts were sequenced because the entire RNA isolate underwent reverse transcription. Roughly 3.6 million reads, on average, came from each naive, central memory and regulatory T cell sample. Repertoires were generated with immunoSEQ multiplex PCR, while TCRdb's copy carries only in-frame clones and drops some. The repertoire holds hundreds of thousands of clones, with approximately 8.2% as singletons. This clone was picked up many times. The target antigen is unknown. The same CDR3 arises from other DNA sequences in this sample as well.

The sequence was collected from a woman between 18 and 29 years old in good health. J is TRBJ1-1 and V is TRBV7-9, with no clear D. The sample comprised central memory CD4+ T cells from blood. The CDR3 DNA reads TGTGCCAGCAGCTTAGAAGGGAACACTGAAGCTTTCTTT. Translation: CASSLEGNTEAFF.